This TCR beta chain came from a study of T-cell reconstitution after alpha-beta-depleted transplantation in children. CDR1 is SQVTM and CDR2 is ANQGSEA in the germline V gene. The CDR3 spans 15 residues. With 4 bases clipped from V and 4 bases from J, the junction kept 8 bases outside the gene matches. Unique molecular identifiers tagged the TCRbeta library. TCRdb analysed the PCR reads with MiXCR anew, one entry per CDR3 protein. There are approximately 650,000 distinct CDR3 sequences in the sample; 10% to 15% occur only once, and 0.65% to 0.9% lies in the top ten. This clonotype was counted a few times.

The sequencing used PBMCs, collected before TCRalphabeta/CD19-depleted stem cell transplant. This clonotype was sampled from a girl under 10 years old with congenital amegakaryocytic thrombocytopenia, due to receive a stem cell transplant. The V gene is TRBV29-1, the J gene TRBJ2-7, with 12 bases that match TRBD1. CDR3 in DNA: TGCAGCGTTGCGGGACAGGGGGCTTTGAAGTACGAGCAGTACTTC. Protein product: CSVAGQGALKYEQYF.